This TCR beta chain was recorded in a study of blood T cell repertoires in COVID-19. Whole-study context: From the United States, Italy and Spain came samples of acute and convalescent COVID-19. From T cells, B-cell-depleted T cells, or PBMCs came the material, which was cDNA or gDNA.

Seattle patients were enrolled during active infection and followed longitudinally. As handled by the study authors: For nucleated cells, counts were estimated from reference gene primer amplification. Assay used: immunoSEQ multiplex PCR; TCRdb lists only in-frame clones, some missing. The V and J calls and clone size come from that table; D and trimming were worked out from the DNA. This table has some 350,000 clones, around nine tenths appearing once. The sequence was obtained from a woman in her 70s with COVID-19, enrolled during active disease. Sequencing used peripheral blood.

The CDR3 nucleotides are TGTGCCAGCAGCGTAGGGGCAGGGGCCCCCTACGAGCAGTACTTC. This sequence encodes CASSVGAGAPYEQYF. V and J are TRBV9 and TRBJ2-7, with a possible D match to TRBD1 (6 bases). The CDR3 covers 15 residues. The V end was cut by 0 bases, the J end by 2 bases, with 12 bases between. Germline CDR1 and CDR2: SGDLS and YYNGEE.